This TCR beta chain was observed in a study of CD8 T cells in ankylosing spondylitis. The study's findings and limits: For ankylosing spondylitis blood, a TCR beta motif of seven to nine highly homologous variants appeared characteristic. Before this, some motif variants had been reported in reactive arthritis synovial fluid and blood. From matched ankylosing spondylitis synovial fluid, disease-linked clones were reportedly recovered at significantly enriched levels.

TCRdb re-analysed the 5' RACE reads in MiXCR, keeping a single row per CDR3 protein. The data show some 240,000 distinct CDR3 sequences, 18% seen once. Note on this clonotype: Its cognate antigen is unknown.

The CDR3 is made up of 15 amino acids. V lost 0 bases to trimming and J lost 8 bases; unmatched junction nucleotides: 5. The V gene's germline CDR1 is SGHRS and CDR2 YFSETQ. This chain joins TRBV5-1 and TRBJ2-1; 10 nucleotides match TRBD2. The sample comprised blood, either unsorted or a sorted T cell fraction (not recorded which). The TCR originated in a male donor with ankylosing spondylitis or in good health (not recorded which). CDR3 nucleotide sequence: TGCGCCAGCAGCTTGGAGGCTAGCGGGAGCTATGAGCAGTTCTTC. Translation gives CASSLEASGSYEQFF.